One and the same sample provided the 24 T cell receptor beta chains below, sequenced in a study of blood T cell repertoires in COVID-19. Sequencing was performed with immunoSEQ multiplex PCR; in TCRdb, only in-frame clones are kept and a portion is missing. The table shows around 26,000 clones, with roughly 90% occurring only once. Material: peripheral blood. These receptors were obtained from a human donor in a cohort sampled during active COVID-19.

The chain carries TRBV6-1 and TRBJ2-1, with TRBD1 matching 7 bases. Germline trimming cut 3 bases from V and 12 bases from J; bases unmatched to any gene: 2. The CDR3 extends over 11 amino acids. Germline V gene sequence: CDR1 MNHNS, CDR2 SASEGT. The CDR3: CASSERQGQFF. The CDR3 coding sequence is TGTGCCAGCAGTGAGCGACAGGGGCAGTTCTTC.

The chain has TRBV7-9 and TRBJ1-5; 7 bases are shared with TRBD1. V dropped 4 bases and J dropped 7; count of bases not matched to a gene: 16. The CDR3 extends over 17 amino acids. The germline gives CDR1 SEHNR, CDR2 FQNEAQ (reference sequence). DNA for the CDR3: TGTGCCAGCAGCTCTTCTTATAACCACAGGGGTACCCAGCCCCAGCATTTT. It codes for CASSSSYNHRGTQPQHF. The full variable domain, its missing parts supplied by reference TRBV7-9 and TRBJ1-5, is DTGVSQNPRHKITKRGQNVTFRCDPISEHNRLYWYRQTLGQGPEFLTYFQNEAQLEKSRLLSDRFSAERPKGSFSTLEIQRTEQGDSAMYLCASSSSYNHRGTQPQHFGDGTRLSIL.

The chain carries TRBV2 and TRBJ2-3; TRBD2 might be the D (5 bases). The CDR3 sequence is 14 residues long. Trimming took 6 bases from V and 0 from J, leaving 10 bases between them. Germline V lookup: CDR1 SNHLY, CDR2 FYNNEI. The CDR3 DNA sequence: TGTGCCAGCAGGGGAGACCCTAGCACAGATACGCAGTATTTT. Amino acids: CASRGDPSTDTQYF.

This chain links TRBV7-8 with TRBJ1-2; 9 nucleotides align to TRBD1. The CDR3 contains 14 residues. The V segment lost 5 bases and the J segment 5 bases; nucleotides outside the gene matches: 6. CDR1 and CDR2 from the germline V gene are SGHVS and FQNEAQ. The CDR3 is CASSPRQGDYGYTF. As DNA, the CDR3 is TGTGCCAGCAGCCCTCGACAGGGGGATTATGGCTACACCTTC.

V and J are TRBV6-6 and TRBJ1-3; D remains unclear. There are 11 residues in the CDR3. The V and J ends lost 7 bases and 8 bases respectively, with 9 bases between them. Germline V CDR1 and CDR2: MNHNY, SVGAGI (reference sequence). DNA for the CDR3: TGTGCCAGCATAAGGAGGGACACCATATATTTT. Protein: CASIRRDTIYF.

The genes are TRBV6-1 and TRBJ1-1, with 7 nucleotides matching TRBD1. V was pared by 6 bases and J by 4 bases, with 5 bases of the junction left unmatched. The CDR3 runs 13 residues. Germline CDR1 and CDR2: MNHNS and SASEGT. In nucleotides, the CDR3 is TGTGCCAGCAGCAAACAGGGGTCCACTGAAGCTTTCTTT. Translating it yields CASSKQGSTEAFF.

As concerns this clone: One end of the junction fails to match germline, which may point to a read error. The rearrangement joins TRBV3-1 (or the pseudogene TRBV3-2) to TRBJ2-5; D might be TRBD2 (8 bases). The V gene's germline CDR1 is LGHDT and CDR2 YNNKEL (reference sequence). CDR3 length: 13 residues. The CDR3 nucleotides are TGTGCCAGCAGCCAAGATAGCGGGGCGACAGGGCACTTC. Its translation: CASSQDSGATGHF.

This chain uses TRBV27 with TRBJ2-3; 8 positions agree with TRBD2. This CDR3 region has 15 residues. J gave up 6 bases and V 7 bases, and 12 bases lay outside the gene matches. Germline V gives CDR1 MNHEY, CDR2 SMNVEV (reference sequence). CDR3 bases: TGTGCCAGCATCATGTCCCCGGGGGGGTCTGATACGCAGTATTTT. This translates into CASIMSPGGSDTQYF.

The V call is TRBV25-1, the J call TRBJ1-4; D perhaps matches TRBD1 (5 bases). With 4 bases removed from V and 8 bases from J, the gap between germline ends came to 8 bases. Germline loops: CDR1 MGHDK, CDR2 SYGVNS. The CDR3 length is 12 residues. CDR3 nucleotide sequence: TGTGCCAGCAGTGCAGGGTGGGAAAAACTGTTTTTT. Its protein product is CASSAGWEKLFF.

CDR3 in amino acids: CASSYGDTQFF. The CDR3 nucleotides read TGTGCCAGCAGCTACGGGGACACCCAGTTCTTC. The chain combines TRBV11-3 with TRBJ2-1, with D perhaps matching TRBD1 (6 bases). This CDR3 is built from 11 residues. Looked up from germline, CDR1 is SGHNT and CDR2 is YENEEA. V was cut by 4 bases and J by 13 bases, with 11 bases left in between.

The V call is TRBV10-3, the J call TRBJ2-2; 8 bases map to TRBD2. Trimming removed 0 bases from V and 6 bases from J; junction bases left unmatched: 3. This CDR3 has 15 amino acids. CDR1 and CDR2 (germline): ENHRY, SYGVKD. The CDR3 reads CAISESNGGAGELFF. DNA of the CDR3: TGTGCCATCAGTGAGTCGAACGGGGGGGCCGGGGAGCTGTTTTTT.

The chain is built from TRBV9 and TRBJ2-1; 12 nucleotides agree with TRBD2. Germline V gene lookup returns CDR1 SGDLS and CDR2 YYNGEE. The CDR3 spans 14 residues. V trimming: 5 bases; J trimming: 5 bases; junction bases outside the gene matches: 2. For the CDR3, the DNA is TGTGCCAGCAGAGCTAGCGGGGGGGACAATGAGCAGTTCTTC. It translates to CASRASGGDNEQFF.

V and J are TRBV7-9 and TRBJ2-1, with a weak D call TRBD1 (6 bases). V lost 1 base and J lost 6, with 13 bases in between. The CDR3 has 15 amino acids. CDR1 is SEHNR, CDR2 FQNEAQ, per germline (reference sequence). The DNA of the CDR3 is TGTGCCAGCAGCTTAGGGCAGGGGTTGAGCAATGAGCAGTTCTTC. Its translation: CASSLGQGLSNEQFF.

The J gene is TRBJ2-1, the V gene TRBV3-1 (or the pseudogene TRBV3-2); 9 bases map to TRBD2. Germline assignment: CDR1 LGHDT and CDR2 YNNKEL (reference sequence). The CDR3 totals 16 residues. Losses at the gene ends were 2 bases for V and 5 bases for J; bases not matched to a gene: 7. In nucleotides, the CDR3 is TGTGCCAGCAGCCAAATGCTAGCGGGGAACCACAATGAGCAGTTCTTC. Translation: CASSQMLAGNHNEQFF.

The chain's CDR3 is CASSLQMNTEAFF. CDR3 sequence (DNA): TGTGCCAGCAGCTTACAGATGAACACTGAAGCTTTCTTT. The V gene is TRBV7-3, the J gene TRBJ1-1; no clear D. This CDR3 comprises 13 residues. With 2 bases removed from V and 0 bases from J, the gap between germline ends came to 4 bases. CDR1 SGHTA and CDR2 FQGTGA come from the germline V gene.

This clone showed up just once. This chain links TRBV3-1 (or the pseudogene TRBV3-2) with TRBJ2-1, with 7 bases matching TRBD2. CDR1 is LGHDT, CDR2 YNNKEL, per germline (reference sequence). The CDR3 runs 14 residues. V lost 4 bases to trimming and J lost 6 bases; unmatched junction nucleotides: 6. This CDR3 reads CASSRGGALNEQFF. The DNA for the CDR3 is TGTGCCAGCAGCCGGGGGGGAGCTCTCAATGAGCAGTTCTTC.

J is TRBJ2-1 and V is TRBV9; tentative D call: TRBD2 (6 bases). Trimming took 0 bases from V and 9 from J, leaving 13 bases between them. The CDR3 loop spans 14 amino acids. Per the germline V gene, CDR1 is SGDLS and CDR2 is YYNGEE. CDR3 bases: TGTGCCAGCAGCGTAGGGGGCTACGGGGGTGAGCAGTTCTTC. The encoded protein is CASSVGGYGGEQFF.

This rearrangement joins TRBV18 to TRBJ2-7; 11 bases align to TRBD1. CDR3 length: 16 amino acids. Unmatched junction bases numbered 9, after V lost 2 bases and J lost 6 bases. Germline lookup yields CDR1 KGHSH and CDR2 LQKENI. The CDR3 coding sequence is TGTGCCAGCTCACCAGCTTGGGACAGGGGGGTTGGCGAGCAGTACTTC. Translating gives CASSPAWDRGVGEQYF.

The gene calls are TRBV21-1 and TRBJ1-5; TRBD1, the table's D call, lacks a check against the DNA. TRBV21-1 is recorded as a pseudogene. CDR3 size: 16 residues. The DNA for the CDR3 is TGTGCCAGCAGCAAATGGGCCGACAGGGGTGACCAGCCCCAGCATTTT. Residues: CASSKWADRGDQPQHF.

The rearrangement links TRBV19 to TRBJ1-2, with D perhaps matching TRBD1 (6 bases). V was shortened by 6 bases and J by 3 bases, with 11 bases between the two germline ends. The CDR3 consists of 13 residues. Germline CDR1 LNHDA, CDR2 SQIVND (reference sequence). CDR3: CASRTGEDYGYTF. In DNA, the CDR3 is TGTGCCAGTAGGACAGGCGAGGACTATGGCTACACCTTC.

The rearrangement links TRBV10-3 to TRBJ2-1; D not resolved. The CDR3 spans 14 residues. Trimming pared 0 bases from V and 5 bases from J, leaving 8 bases between. Germline V gene data show CDR1 as ENHRY and CDR2 as SYGVKD. The CDR3 DNA reads TGTGCCATCAGTGAGTCGAACTCGGACAATGAGCAGTTCTTC. This sequence encodes CAISESNSDNEQFF.

The rearrangement links TRBV5-1 to TRBJ2-1; D gene ambiguous. V shed 0 bases and J shed 8 bases, with 12 bases lying between them. Germline-derived CDR1 and CDR2 are SGHRS and YFSETQ. The CDR3 totals 14 residues. In DNA form, the CDR3 reads TGCGCCAGCAGCTTGGCGAGCCCACGCGATGAGCAGTTCTTC. This codes for CASSLASPRDEQFF.

The gene calls are TRBV20-1 and TRBJ1-2; possibly TRBD1 for D (5 bases). In germline, CDR1 is DFQATT, CDR2 SNEGSKA (reference sequence). This CDR3 has 14 amino acids. V lost 6 bases and J 8 bases, leaving 22 bases between the germline ends. The CDR3 loop reads CSASSSGDERGYTF. The CDR3 DNA sequence: TGCAGTGCCAGTAGTTCGGGGGACGAAAGGGGCTACACCTTC.

This sequence joins TRBV10-3 and TRBJ2-7, with a tentative D call TRBD1 (6 bases). Trimming removed 3 bases at V and 1 base at J, with 10 bases between. This CDR3 has 14 amino acids. Germline CDR1 reads ENHRY; CDR2 reads SYGVKD. CDR3 nucleotide sequence: TGTGCCATCAGTGACAGGGGTGGTTCCTACGAGCAGTACTTC. Amino acid sequence: CAISDRGGSYEQYF.